This TCR beta chain originates from a study of human T cells and chemical hapten exposure. Each cDNA molecule in the library carried unique molecular identifiers. TCRdb reprocessed the RACE reads via MiXCR and lists one record per CDR3 protein. The sample includes approximately 45,000 distinct CDR3 sequences, 3.5% to 4.5% seen only once; the top ten take 1.6%. General study results and limits: No shift was seen in TCRs above 1 in 1000 frequency with DPC sensitization.

As to time point: healthy volunteer bleed at 2 weeks. Researchers extracted total RNA from unfractionated whole blood. V shed 3 bases and J shed 6 bases, with 19 bases lying between them. Germline V CDR1 and CDR2: MGHDK, SYGVNS. The CDR3 is 16 residues long. In the case of this clonotype: Its antigen is undetermined.

Sequencing used whole blood. The V gene is TRBV25-1, the J gene TRBJ2-3, with D maybe TRBD1 (5 bases). The clonotype originates from a female donor in good health. Some clones in this sample may be carry-over from other donors' samples. The CDR3, as DNA: TGTGCCAGCAGTGACGATACAGGACGATTAGGGGATACGCAGTATTTT. Its protein is CASSDDTGRLGDTQYF. The variable domain in full, with the rest retrieved from reference TRBV25-1 and TRBJ2-3, is EADIYQTPRYLVIGTGKKITLECSQTMGHDKMYWYQQDPGMELHLIHYSYGVNSTEKGDLSSESTVSRIRTEHFPLTLESARPSHTSQYLCASSDDTGRLGDTQYFGPGTRLTVL.